A selection of T cell receptor beta chains follows, all from one sample in a study of blood T cells in healthy people across ages. TCRdb processed the 5' RACE reads anew with MiXCR; each CDR3 protein has one entry. The sample has approximately 1,100,000 distinct CDR3 sequences; less than 50% are singletons. Sequenced sample: blood. These receptors were taken from a woman aged 55-69 years in good health. The CDR3 runs from the conserved cysteine through the conserved F or W. The D gene is left open where the match is weak. Size is omitted from some rows. Given values are once, few, many or a class for expanded clones.

J	V	D	size	DNA	CDR3
TRBJ2-3	TRBV5-1	TRBD1	NA	TGCGCCAGCAGCTATCAGACAGGGCCAGATACGCAGTATTTT	CASSYQTGPDTQYF
TRBJ1-5	TRBV9	NA	NA	TGTGCCAGCAGCGTAGGGGGAAATAGCAATCGGCCCCAGCATTTT	CASSVGGNSNRPQHF
TRBJ1-2	TRBV20-1	NA	NA	TGCAGTGCTAGAGTTGTACAGTTTAACTATGGCTACACCTTC	CSARVVQFNYGYTF
TRBJ2-3	TRBV24-1	NA	few	TGTGCCACCTCGCAGGGGTCAGATACGCAGTATTTT	CATSQGSDTQYF
TRBJ2-5	TRBV20-1	TRBD2	few	TGCAGTGCGATGACTAGCGGGACTGAGACCCAGTACTTC	CSAMTSGTETQYF
TRBJ1-2	TRBV25-1	TRBD1	NA	TGTGCCAACCGAAACTCCGGACAGGGATATGGCTACACCTTC	CANRNSGQGYGYTF
TRBJ1-2	TRBV5-1	TRBD1	NA	TGCGCCAGCAGTCAAATCCCGGGACAGAAAAACTATGGCCACACCTTC	CASSQIPGQKNYGHTF
TRBJ2-7	TRBV10-3	TRBD1	few	TGTGCCATCAGTGAAGGAGGATCAAGGGGGCCACCTTCCTACGAGCAGTACTTC	CAISEGGSRGPPSYEQYF
TRBJ2-3	TRBV5-1	NA	many	TGCGCCAGCAGCTTGACTAGTCAGGGTACAGATACGCAGTATTTT	CASSLTSQGTDTQYF
TRBJ2-7	TRBV5-1	TRBD2	few	TGCGCCAGCAGCTTGGGGACTAGCGGGAGGACTTACGAGCAGTACTTC	CASSLGTSGRTYEQYF
TRBJ2-1	TRBV6-4	NA	NA	TGTGCCAGCAGTGAGGTTGCAGGGATTTCCTACAATGAGCAGTTCTTC	CASSEVAGISYNEQFF
TRBJ2-3	TRBV7-9	TRBD1	NA	TGTGCCAGCAGCTTAGCGCGGGGGACAGGGGGAACAGATACGCAGTATTTT	CASSLARGTGGTDTQYF
TRBJ1-2	TRBV5-1	TRBD1	NA	TGCGCCAGCAGCTTTGGGACAGGGGTGTTGGACTATGGCTACACCTTC	CASSFGTGVLDYGYTF
TRBJ1-2	TRBV27	TRBD1	few	TGTGCCAGCAGCCACGGACAGGGCCGACACTATGGCTACACCTTC	CASSHGQGRHYGYTF
TRBJ2-1	TRBV6-5	NA	NA	TGTGCCAGCAGCGGACTGATGTACAATGAGCAGTTCTTC	CASSGLMYNEQFF
TRBJ2-1	TRBV29-1	NA	few	TGCAGCGTTGAAGTCAGTGAGCAGTTCTTC	CSVEVSEQFF
TRBJ2-7	TRBV20-1	TRBD2	few	TGCAGTGCTGACTTAGCGGGAGTTGCCAAAAACGAGCAGTACTTC	CSADLAGVAKNEQYF
TRBJ2-1	TRBV28	TRBD2	NA	TGTGCCAGCAGTTTAGTACTAGCGGGAGTGAATAATGAGCAGTTCTTC	CASSLVLAGVNNEQFF
TRBJ2-3	TRBV6-5	TRBD1	NA	TGTGCCAGCAGTCTACAGGGGGCGCGGGGAGATACGCAGTATTTT	CASSLQGARGDTQYF
TRBJ1-2	TRBV6-6	TRBD1	few	TGTGCCAGCAGTCTGGGACAGGGGCGATCTAACTATGGCTACACCTTC	CASSLGQGRSNYGYTF
TRBJ2-1	TRBV6-6	NA	NA	TGTGCCAGCAGTTACTTGGTTGGACCCGGGGCCTACAATGAGCAGTTCTTC	CASSYLVGPGAYNEQFF
TRBJ2-7	TRBV5-4	NA	NA	TGTGCCAGCAGCTTGGCGGAAGTGGGAATCTACGAGCAGTACTTC	CASSLAEVGIYEQYF
TRBJ1-4	TRBV6-1	TRBD1	NA	TGTGCCAGCAGGCGACGGACAGGGTTTAATGAAAAACTGTTTTTT	CASRRRTGFNEKLFF
TRBJ2-1	TRBV12-3/TRBV12-4	TRBD2	NA	TGTGCCAGCAGTTTTCCCCCAGCTAGCGGGACGGCTGAGCAGTTCTTC	CASSFPPASGTAEQFF
TRBJ2-5	TRBV5-1	TRBD2	few	TGCGCCAGCAGCTTGGGTGGGACTAGCGGAGAGACCCAGTACTTC	CASSLGGTSGETQYF
TRBJ2-1	TRBV20-1	TRBD2	many	TGCAGTGCTACGGGACTAGCCACCTACAATGAGCAGTTCTTC	CSATGLATYNEQFF
TRBJ1-1	TRBV29-1	NA	few	TGCAGCGGCCAATGGGGGGGCGACACTGAAGCTTTCTTT	CSGQWGGDTEAFF
TRBJ1-2	TRBV29-1	NA	few	TGCAGCGGTGAAGCAGGCCATGGCTACACCTTC	CSGEAGHGYTF
TRBJ2-3	TRBV27	NA	few	TGTGCCAGCAGTTTGTGGGGGGCTGGCACAGATACGCAGTATTTT	CASSLWGAGTDTQYF
TRBJ2-1	TRBV29-1	NA	few	TGCAGCGTTGAACTGGGGAGAGCGGGTGTCTACAATGAGCAGTTCTTC	CSVELGRAGVYNEQFF
TRBJ1-5	TRBV30	TRBD1	NA	TGTGCCTGGAGTGCGACAGGGATTAGCAATCAGCCCCAGCATTTT	CAWSATGISNQPQHF
TRBJ2-1	TRBV11-2	TRBD2	NA	TGTGCCAGCAGCCTTCGCGGGGGGCAGTTCTTC	CASSLRGGQFF
TRBJ2-7	TRBV28	TRBD2	NA	TGTGCCAGCAGTTCCCCCGATCAGAGGGCCGGGCTAGCGGGACGTCCGGGATTCCCGGACGAGCAGTACTTC	CASSSPDQRAGLAGRPGFPDEQYF